This TCR beta chain was observed in a study of T cells in tuberculosis. Study-wide background: A South African cohort included IGRA-negative adolescents, latently infected IGRA-positive adolescents and adults with active tuberculosis. Blood was taken before or within 7 days of anti-tuberculosis therapy.

Whole-study results and caveats: Cases with active tuberculosis were adults, while controls were adolescents.

Regarding this clone: Its target is not known.

Time point denoted: new active TB diagnosis, blood taken before or within 7 days of starting treatment. TCRdb keeps only in-frame clones here, not all; method: immunoSEQ multiplex PCR. There are tens of thousands of clones in the sample; 87% occur only once, and approximately 5.9% lies in the top ten. This receptor was obtained from an adult with tuberculosis. The sample consisted of PBMCs, taken at tuberculosis diagnosis.

CDR3 region: CASSLLGAGGQYF. The CDR3 DNA sequence: TGTGCCAGCAGCTTGCTGGGGGCTGGAGGGCAGTACTTC. This chain connects TRBV5-8 to TRBJ2-7, with D maybe TRBD1 (6 bases). CDR1 SGHTS and CDR2 YDEGEE come from the germline V gene. The CDR3 is made up of 13 amino acids. Trimming took off 1 base at V and 9 bases at J, with 14 bases between the two ends.